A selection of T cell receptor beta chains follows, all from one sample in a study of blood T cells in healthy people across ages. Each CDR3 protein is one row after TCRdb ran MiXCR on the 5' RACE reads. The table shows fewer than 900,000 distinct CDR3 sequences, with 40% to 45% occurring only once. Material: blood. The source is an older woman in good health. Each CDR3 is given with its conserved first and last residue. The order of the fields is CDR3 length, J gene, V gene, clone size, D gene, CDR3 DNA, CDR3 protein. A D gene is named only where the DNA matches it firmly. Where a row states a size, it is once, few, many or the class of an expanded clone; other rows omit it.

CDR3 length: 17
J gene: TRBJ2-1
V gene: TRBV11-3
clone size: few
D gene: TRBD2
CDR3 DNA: TGTGCCAGCAGCTTGGGTCAACGTGCGGGAGATTACAATGAGCAGTTCTTC
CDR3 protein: CASSLGQRAGDYNEQFF

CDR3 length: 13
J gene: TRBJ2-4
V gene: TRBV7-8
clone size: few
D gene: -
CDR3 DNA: TGTGCCAGCAGCTCACGACAGAAAAACATTCAGTACTTC
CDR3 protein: CASSSRQKNIQYF

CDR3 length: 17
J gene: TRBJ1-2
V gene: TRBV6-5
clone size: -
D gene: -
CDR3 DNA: TGTGCCAGCAGTTACCTCGGGACCGTGGATTACGTATATGGCTACACCTTC
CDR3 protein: CASSYLGTVDYVYGYTF

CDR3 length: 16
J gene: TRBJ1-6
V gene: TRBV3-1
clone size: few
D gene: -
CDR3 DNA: TGTGCCAGCAGCCAAAGGGGTGCCTCCTATAATTCACCCCTCCACTTT
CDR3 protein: CASSQRGASYNSPLHF

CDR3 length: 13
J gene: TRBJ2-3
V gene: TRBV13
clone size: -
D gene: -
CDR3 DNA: TGTGCCAGCAGCTCTTCCCCTCTCAATACGCAGTATTTT
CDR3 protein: CASSSSPLNTQYF

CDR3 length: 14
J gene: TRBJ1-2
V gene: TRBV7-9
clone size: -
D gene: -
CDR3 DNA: TGTGCCAGCAGCTTAGTCCGGGACGACTATGGCTACACCTTC
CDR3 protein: CASSLVRDDYGYTF

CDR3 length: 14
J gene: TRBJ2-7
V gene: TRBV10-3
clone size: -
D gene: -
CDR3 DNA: TGTGCCATCAGTGAGCTACAGGGTCAGGACGAGCAGTACTTC
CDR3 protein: CAISELQGQDEQYF

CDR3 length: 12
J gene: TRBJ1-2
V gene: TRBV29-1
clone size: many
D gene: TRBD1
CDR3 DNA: TGCAGCCCATGGGACAGCGACTATGGCTACACCTTC
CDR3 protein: CSPWDSDYGYTF

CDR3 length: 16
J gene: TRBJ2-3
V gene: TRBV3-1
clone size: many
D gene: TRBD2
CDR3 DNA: TGTGCCAGCAGCCAGAGAGGCGGGGGGTACACAGATACGCAGTATTTT
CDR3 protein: CASSQRGGGYTDTQYF

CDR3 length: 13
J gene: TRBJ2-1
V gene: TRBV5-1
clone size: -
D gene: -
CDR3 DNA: TGCGCCAGCTGCGTGCAGGGGTACAATGAGCAGTTCTTC
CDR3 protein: CASCVQGYNEQFF

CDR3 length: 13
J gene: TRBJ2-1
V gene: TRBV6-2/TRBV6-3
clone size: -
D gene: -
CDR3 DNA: TGTACCAGCAGTGACGGACAGCCCAATGAGCAGTTCTTC
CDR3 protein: CTSSDGQPNEQFF

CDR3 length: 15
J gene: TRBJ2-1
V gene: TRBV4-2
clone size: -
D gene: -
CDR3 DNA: TGTGCCAGCAGCCAAGATCGGACCACCTACAATGAGCAGTTCTTC
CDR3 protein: CASSQDRTTYNEQFF

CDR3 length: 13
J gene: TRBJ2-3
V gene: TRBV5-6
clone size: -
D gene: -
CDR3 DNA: TGTGCCAGCAGCTTGATGCTCACAGATACGCAGTATTTT
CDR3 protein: CASSLMLTDTQYF

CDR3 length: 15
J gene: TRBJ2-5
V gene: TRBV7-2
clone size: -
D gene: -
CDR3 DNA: TGTGCCAGCAGCTTAGAGGGAGTGGGGCGAGGGGCCCAGTACTTC
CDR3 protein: CASSLEGVGRGAQYF

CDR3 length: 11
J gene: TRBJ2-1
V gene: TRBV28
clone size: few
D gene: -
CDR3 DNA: TGTGCCAGCAGCTTCGGGGATGAGCAGTTCTTC
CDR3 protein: CASSFGDEQFF

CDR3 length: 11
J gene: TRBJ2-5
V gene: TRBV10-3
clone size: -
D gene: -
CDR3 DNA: TGTGCCATCAGTTTTGAGTATGAGCAGTACTTC
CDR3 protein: CAISFEYEQYF

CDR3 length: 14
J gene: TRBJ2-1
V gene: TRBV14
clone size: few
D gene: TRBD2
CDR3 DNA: TGTGCCAGCAGCCAATCTAGCGGGGACAATGAGCAGTTCTTC
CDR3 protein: CASSQSSGDNEQFF

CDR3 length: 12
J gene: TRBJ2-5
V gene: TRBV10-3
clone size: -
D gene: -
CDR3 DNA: TGTGCCACCACGGACAGTCAAGAGACCCAGTACTTC
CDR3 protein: CATTDSQETQYF

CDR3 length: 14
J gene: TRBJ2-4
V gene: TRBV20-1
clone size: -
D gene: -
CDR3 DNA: TGCAGTGGATGCGTGGACCTCGTCAAAAACATTCAGTACTTC
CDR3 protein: CSGCVDLVKNIQYF

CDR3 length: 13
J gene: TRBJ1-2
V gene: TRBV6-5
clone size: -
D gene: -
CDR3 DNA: TGTGCCAGCAGTTCGGACAGAGCTAGGGGCTACACCTTC
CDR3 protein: CASSSDRARGYTF

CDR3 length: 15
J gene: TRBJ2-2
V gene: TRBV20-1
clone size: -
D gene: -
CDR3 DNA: TGCAGTGCTAGGGACCCCCGACAGGCCGCCGGGGAGCTGTTTTTT
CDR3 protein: CSARDPRQAAGELFF

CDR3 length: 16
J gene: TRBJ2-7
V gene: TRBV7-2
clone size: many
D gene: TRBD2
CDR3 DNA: TGTGCCAGCAGCCTTTGGACTAGCGGCAAAGCCTACGAGCAGTACTTC
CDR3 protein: CASSLWTSGKAYEQYF

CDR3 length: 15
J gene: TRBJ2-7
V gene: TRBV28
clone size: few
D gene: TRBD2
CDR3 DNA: TGTGCCAGCAGTTTCGGGCGGGAGAGCTCCTACGAGCAGTACTTC
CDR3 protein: CASSFGRESSYEQYF

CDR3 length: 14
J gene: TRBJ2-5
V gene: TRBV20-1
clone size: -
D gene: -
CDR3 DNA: TGCAGTGCTAGAGAGGGGGGGGGCTCCCAAGGGCGGTACTTC
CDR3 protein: CSAREGGGSQGRYF

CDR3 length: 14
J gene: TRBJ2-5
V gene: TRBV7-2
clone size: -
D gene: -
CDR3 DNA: TGTGCCAGCAGTTCCGGGACACATCAAGAGACCCAGTACTTC
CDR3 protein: CASSSGTHQETQYF

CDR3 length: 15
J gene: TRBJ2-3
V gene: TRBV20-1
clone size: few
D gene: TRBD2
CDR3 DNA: TGCAGTGCGGGACTAGCGGGGGGGCGCGCAGATACGCAGTATTTT
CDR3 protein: CSAGLAGGRADTQYF